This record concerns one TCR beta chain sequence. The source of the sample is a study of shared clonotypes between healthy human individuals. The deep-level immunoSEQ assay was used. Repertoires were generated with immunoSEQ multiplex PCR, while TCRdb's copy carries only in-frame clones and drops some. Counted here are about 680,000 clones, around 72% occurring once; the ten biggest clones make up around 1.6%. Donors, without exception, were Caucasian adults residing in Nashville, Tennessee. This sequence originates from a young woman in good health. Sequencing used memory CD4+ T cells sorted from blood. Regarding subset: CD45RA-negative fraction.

As DNA, the CDR3 is TGCAGCTCCACGGGAAACCCAATGTACAATGAGCAGTTCTTC. Residues: CSSTGNPMYNEQFF. The rearrangement joins TRBV29-1 to TRBJ2-1; weak D call: TRBD2 (5 bases). CDR1 and CDR2 from the germline V gene are SQVTM and ANQGSEA. The CDR3 spans 14 residues. V was trimmed by 8 bases and J by 4 bases, leaving 18 bases between them.